Presented here are 29 T cell receptor beta chains from one specimen sequenced in a study of T cell responses to AZD1222 COVID-19 vaccine. Method: immunoSEQ multiplex PCR; TCRdb's copy keeps in-frame clones and lacks some. The sample has about 86,000 clones; around four fifths are singletons. This specimen was peripheral blood, taken on day 0 of AZD1222 vaccination. These receptors were taken from an adult in good health.

The V gene is TRBV7-8, the J gene TRBJ2-3; D call uncertain. Germline loops: CDR1 SGHVS, CDR2 FQNEAQ. This CDR3 has 12 residues. The V gene lost 5 bases and the J gene lost 1 base, with 4 bases spanning the gap. The DNA for the CDR3 is TGTGCCAGCAGCCCTGGCACAGATACGCAGTATTTT. Encoded protein: CASSPGTDTQYF.

The chain is built from TRBV10-1 and TRBJ2-1, with D perhaps TRBD1 or TRBD2 (6 bases each). Germline V gene data show CDR1 as WNHNN and CDR2 as SYGVQD (reference sequence). The ends were cut back, 5 bases at V and 7 bases at J, with 18 bases in the middle. The CDR3 covers 15 residues. This CDR3 is CASSSRGSGKNEQFF. The CDR3 nucleotides are TGCGCCAGCAGTTCCAGGGGTAGCGGCAAGAATGAGCAGTTCTTC.

The CDR3 reads CASSLGGVGTEAFF. CDR3 bases: TGTGCCAGCAGTTTAGGGGGGGTGGGCACTGAAGCTTTCTTT. The J gene is TRBJ1-1, the V gene TRBV6-5; D is possibly TRBD1 (6 bases). The germline V and J ends were trimmed by 4 bases and 4 bases, with 13 bases remaining between them. Germline V gene sequence: CDR1 MNHEY, CDR2 SVGAGI. The CDR3 extends over 14 amino acids.

The chain recombines TRBV10-3 with TRBJ2-1; D is uncertain. The CDR3 consists of 12 residues. V was shortened by 3 bases and J by 5 bases, with 5 bases between the two germline ends. Per germline, CDR1 ENHRY and CDR2 SYGVKD. The CDR3 coding sequence is TGTGCCATCAGTGAAACAGACAATGAGCAGTTCTTC. This codes for CAISETDNEQFF.

This clone was counted only a few times. This sequence joins TRBV30 and TRBJ1-1; 8 bases fit TRBD1. The germline V gene has CDR1 GTSNPN and CDR2 SVGIG (reference sequence). The V segment lost 5 bases and the J segment 4 bases; nucleotides outside the gene matches: 6. The CDR3 consists of 13 residues. CDR3 coding DNA: TGTGCCTGGCGGACAGGGAGGATCACTGAAGCTTTCTTT. Translated: CAWRTGRITEAFF. The full variable domain, completed using reference TRBV30 and TRBJ1-1, is SQTIHQWPATLVQPVGSPLSLECTVEGTSNPNLYWYRQAAGRGLQLLFYSVGIGQISSEVPQNLSASRPQDRQFILSSKKLLLSDSGFYLCAWRTGRITEAFFGQGTRLTVV.

V usage is TRBV7-9 and J usage is TRBJ2-3; 7 bases map to TRBD2. This CDR3 is built from 18 residues. After removal of 0 bases from V and 1 base from J, the junction contained 10 bases not matched to a gene. Looked up from germline, CDR1 is SEHNR and CDR2 is FQNEAQ (reference sequence). This chain's CDR3 is CASSLALERGMGTDTQYF. The CDR3 DNA reads as TGTGCCAGCAGCTTAGCGCTGGAGCGGGGTATGGGCACAGATACGCAGTATTTT.

The genes are TRBV7-7 and TRBJ2-5; possibly TRBD2 for D (7 bases). This CDR3 has 15 amino acids. CDR1 is SSHAT, CDR2 FNYEAQ, per germline (reference sequence). Deletions cut 5 bases from V and 1 base from J, with 14 bases between. The CDR3 region is CASSPRGGFQETQYF. The CDR3 nucleotides read TGTGCCAGCAGCCCCAGGGGAGGGTTCCAAGAGACCCAGTACTTC. Complete variable domain (other parts from reference TRBV7-7 and TRBJ2-5): GAGVSQSPRYKVTKRGQDVTLRCDPISSHATLYWYQQALGQGPEFLTYFNYEAQPDKSGLPSDRFSAERPEGSISTLTIQRTEQRDSAMYRCASSPRGGFQETQYFGPGTRLLVL.

The rearrangement uses TRBV11-2 and TRBJ1-5; D possibly corresponds to TRBD1 (5 bases). This CDR3 contains 16 residues. Germline CDR1 is SGHAT and CDR2 is FQNNGV. With 1 base removed from V and 2 bases from J, the gap between germline ends came to 12 bases. The CDR3 nucleotides read TGTGCCAGCAGCTTAGGGAACGGAGGGGGCAATCAGCCCCAGCATTTT. Protein: CASSLGNGGGNQPQHF.

The chain carries TRBV21-1 and TRBJ2-3; TRBD1 is taken as the D call from the table, unchecked against the DNA. TRBV21-1 is a listed pseudogene. The CDR3 length is 17 residues. CDR3 sequence: CASSKAGDRGRIDTQYF. The DNA of the CDR3 is TGTGCCAGCAGCAAAGCGGGGGACAGGGGGCGTATAGATACGCAGTATTTT.

The rearrangement joins TRBV7-9 to TRBJ2-1, with a tentative D call TRBD1 (6 bases). Trimming shortened V by 4 bases and J by 7 bases, and 14 bases separated the two germline ends. Per the germline V gene, CDR1 is SEHNR and CDR2 is FQNEAQ (reference sequence). The CDR3 extends over 14 amino acids. Here the CDR3 reads CASSSQGLQNEQFF. The CDR3 DNA reads TGTGCCAGCAGCTCCCAGGGGCTACAAAATGAGCAGTTCTTC.

The gene calls are TRBV19 and TRBJ2-2, with 15 bases lining up with TRBD2. Per the germline V gene, CDR1 is LNHDA and CDR2 is SQIVND (reference sequence). CDR3 length: 18 residues. The J segment lost 1 base and the V segment lost 2 bases, leaving 2 bases of the junction unmatched. The CDR3 reads CASSILGLAGGNTGELFF. The DNA of the CDR3 is TGTGCCAGTAGTATATTGGGACTAGCGGGAGGGAACACCGGGGAGCTGTTTTTT.

This clone was seen once. The genes are TRBV9 and TRBJ2-7, with D possibly being TRBD1 or TRBD2 (5 bases each). Germline CDR1 and CDR2: SGDLS and YYNGEE. The CDR3 has 15 amino acids. The V end lost 0 bases, the J end lost 2 bases, and 12 bases lay between the germline ends. In DNA, the CDR3 is TGTGCCAGCAGCGTAGCTGGGGGAAATCCCTACGAGCAGTACTTC. Protein product: CASSVAGGNPYEQYF.

The chain links TRBV6-5 to TRBJ2-7; 9 bases fit TRBD2. The V and J ends lost 6 bases and 0 bases, in that order; junction bases with no gene match: 3. The germline gives CDR1 MNHEY, CDR2 SVGAGI. The CDR3 runs 14 residues. CDR3 nucleotides: TGTGCCAGCAGACGACTAGCGGTCTCCTACGAGCAGTACTTC. Translation gives CASRRLAVSYEQYF.

This clone came up a few times. The genes are TRBV2 and TRBJ2-5; TRBD1 aligns across 7 bases. The ends lost 8 bases at V and 7 bases at J; junction bases unmatched: 7. This CDR3 has 12 residues. CDR1 and CDR2 (germline): SNHLY, FYNNEI. Here the CDR3 reads CASEQGIGTQYF. CDR3 DNA sequence: TGTGCCAGCGAACAGGGGATCGGGACCCAGTACTTC.

V is TRBV30 and J is TRBJ2-5; 7 bases are a match to TRBD1. The length of the CDR3 is 15 residues. CDR1 is GTSNPN, CDR2 SVGIG, per germline (reference sequence). Losses at the gene ends were 1 base for V and 5 bases for J; bases not matched to a gene: 10. The CDR3 region is CAWSAETGWGETQYF. In DNA form, the CDR3 reads TGTGCCTGGAGTGCTGAGACAGGGTGGGGGGAGACCCAGTACTTC.

The gene calls are TRBV4-3 and TRBJ1-3; 8 nucleotides match TRBD1. The CDR3 length is 18 residues. V lost 0 bases to trimming and J lost 0 bases; unmatched junction nucleotides: 7. The germline CDR1 and CDR2 sequences are LGHNA and YSLEER. In DNA form, the CDR3 reads TGCGCCAGCAGCCAAGATATTCCGGGACAGGCCTCTGGAAACACCATATATTTT. As protein: CASSQDIPGQASGNTIYF.

The rearrangement joins TRBV10-2 to TRBJ1-3; D gene unclear. CDR1 is WSHSY and CDR2 is SAAADI in the germline V gene. V lost 6 bases and J lost 0, with 6 bases in between. The CDR3 consists of 13 residues. This chain's CDR3 is CASRASSGNTIYF. As DNA, the CDR3 is TGCGCCAGCAGGGCCAGCTCTGGAAACACCATATATTTT.

The chain combines TRBV10-3 with TRBJ2-7, with 9 bases that match TRBD2. Germline CDR1 reads ENHRY; CDR2 reads SYGVKD. There are 15 residues in the CDR3. Losses at the gene ends were 3 bases for V and 5 bases for J; bases not matched to a gene: 8. CDR3 protein: CAISDPGSGRHEQYF. Here the CDR3 DNA reads TGTGCCATCAGTGACCCGGGTAGCGGGAGACACGAGCAGTACTTC.

This chain links TRBV7-8 with TRBJ2-7; D gene uncertain. V was clipped by 1 base and J by 0 bases, with 7 bases between them. Per germline, CDR1 SGHVS and CDR2 FQNEAQ. The CDR3 sequence is 14 residues long. The CDR3 DNA reads TGTGCCAGCAGCTTAGGGCAGAGCTCCTACGAGCAGTACTTC. As protein: CASSLGQSSYEQYF.

In this sample, this clone turned up once. V is TRBV5-4 and J is TRBJ2-2; D may be TRBD1 or TRBD2 (5 bases each). V was clipped by 3 bases and J by 4 bases, with 16 bases between them. CDR1 and CDR2 from the germline V gene are SGHNT and YYREEE (reference sequence). The CDR3 has 16 residues. This chain's CDR3 is CASSSATGALTGELFF. The CDR3 nucleotides are TGTGCCAGCAGCTCTGCCACCGGGGCCCTCACCGGGGAGCTGTTTTTT.

The chain links TRBV7-2 to TRBJ2-1; 12 nucleotides match TRBD1. This CDR3 has 15 amino acids. The ends lost 5 bases at V and 4 bases at J; junction bases unmatched: 3. The V gene's germline CDR1 is SGHTA and CDR2 FQGNSA. CDR3 loop: CASSRDRGPYNEQFF. The CDR3 coding sequence is TGTGCCAGCAGCCGGGACAGGGGGCCTTACAATGAGCAGTTCTTC.

This clone is judged medium-sized. This chain uses TRBV4-1 with TRBJ2-1, with 16 bases fitting TRBD2. The germline V gene has CDR1 MGHRA and CDR2 YSYEKL. Unmatched junction bases numbered 4, after V lost 3 bases and J lost 8 bases. The CDR3 consists of 16 residues. CDR3 protein: CASSHPGLAGGYEQFF. CDR3 nucleotide sequence: TGCGCCAGCAGCCACCCGGGACTAGCGGGAGGGTATGAGCAGTTCTTC.

The rearrangement links TRBV11-2 to TRBJ2-3; D may be TRBD1 (5 bases). This CDR3 is 17 amino acids long. The V and J ends lost 1 base and 4 bases respectively, with 18 bases between them. CDR1 SGHAT and CDR2 FQNNGV come from the germline V gene. The CDR3 DNA follows: TGTGCCAGCAGCTTAGCCCAGTTCAGGGTGAGCGCAGATACGCAGTATTTT. This gives the protein CASSLAQFRVSADTQYF. Variable domain in full (rest from reference TRBV11-2 and TRBJ2-3): EAGVAQSPRYKIIEKRQSVAFWCNPISGHATLYWYQQILGQGPKLLIQFQNNGVVDDSQLPKDRFSAERLKGVDSTLKIQPAKLEDSAVYLCASSLAQFRVSADTQYFGPGTRLTVL.

This chain links TRBV30 with TRBJ2-7, with TRBD2 identical over 9 bases. The CDR3 consists of 15 residues. CDR1 and CDR2 from the germline V gene are GTSNPN and SVGIG (reference sequence). J gave up 2 bases and V 3 bases, and 8 bases lay outside the gene matches. CDR3 region: CAWSRGASGTYEQYF. The DNA for the CDR3 is TGTGCCTGGAGCAGGGGGGCTAGCGGGACCTACGAGCAGTACTTC.

CDR3 amino acids: CASRCERRSYEQYF. CDR3 bases: TGTGCCAGCAGATGCGAGCGAAGATCCTACGAGCAGTACTTC. This chain uses TRBV7-4 with TRBJ2-7; no firm D call. CDR1 SGHVT and CDR2 SQSDAQ come from the germline V gene. The CDR3 has 14 residues. The ends were cut back, 6 bases at V and 1 base at J, with 13 bases in the middle.

V and J are TRBV5-1 and TRBJ2-1; 7 bases are a match to TRBD1. The CDR3 length is 14 residues. V lost 7 bases, J lost 2 bases, and 6 bases stayed unmatched. CDR1 and CDR2 (germline): SGHRS, YFSETQ. Here the CDR3 DNA reads TGCGCCAGCTGGACAGGAAATCCCTACAATGAGCAGTTCTTC. It yields the protein CASWTGNPYNEQFF.

This sequence joins TRBV7-2 and TRBJ2-7; TRBD2 aligns across 9 bases. CDR3 length: 15 amino acids. Germline values: CDR1 SGHTA, CDR2 FQGNSA. The ends lost 3 bases at V and 0 bases at J; junction bases unmatched: 3. CDR3 coding DNA: TGTGCCAGCAGCTTGACTAGCGGCTACTCCTACGAGCAGTACTTC. Translating gives CASSLTSGYSYEQYF.

The gene calls are TRBV30 and TRBJ1-4; D is possibly TRBD1 (5 bases). Germline loops: CDR1 GTSNPN, CDR2 SVGIG (reference sequence). The length of the CDR3 is 13 residues. Trimming took off 8 bases at V and 7 bases at J, with 17 bases between the two ends. The CDR3 loop is CAITGTSGEKLFF. The CDR3 DNA reads as TGTGCCATAACCGGGACGTCTGGTGAAAAACTGTTTTTT.

The V and J genes are TRBV5-4 and TRBJ2-5; possibly TRBD2 for D (5 bases). V lost 5 bases to trimming and J lost 2 bases, with 16 bases between them. This CDR3 comprises 15 residues. In germline, CDR1 is SGHNT, CDR2 YYREEE (reference sequence). The CDR3: CASRSDLTRQETQYF. CDR3 nucleotides: TGTGCCAGCAGGTCGGACTTGACGAGACAAGAGACCCAGTACTTC.